This TCR beta chain was sequenced in a study of blood T cell repertoires in COVID-19. Study-level information: PBMCs, B-cell-depleted T cells, or T cells were the source of the cDNA or gDNA that made up the material.

In Seattle, patients joined the study during active infection and were tracked longitudinally. The germline V and J ends were trimmed by 6 bases and 8 bases, with 16 bases remaining between them. This CDR3 has 13 amino acids. CDR1 MNHEY and CDR2 SVGAGI come from the germline V gene. Generated by immunoSEQ multiplex PCR, the TCRdb table keeps only in-frame clones and is missing some. The data hold approximately 250,000 clones, with around 88% observed a single time. The material sequenced was peripheral blood. The chain uses TRBV6-5 and TRBJ1-2; no clear D gene. The TCR was taken from a woman aged 70 to 79 with COVID-19, enrolled during active disease. Here the CDR3 DNA reads TGTGCCAGCAGCCCGACCGTCTCGCGGGGCTACACCTTC. This encodes CASSPTVSRGYTF.